This T cell receptor beta chain is drawn from a study of T cell repertoires in cytomegalovirus infection. Study overall: Researchers turned to recently identified HLA-C-restricted CMV epitopes as well as well-studied HLA-B-restricted ones.

The CDR3 extends over 15 amino acids. Germline CDR1 SGHVS, CDR2 FNYEAQ. Unmatched junction bases numbered 6, after V lost 4 bases and J lost 4 bases. From the reads, TCRdb called clonotypes with MiXCR, one entry per CDR3 protein. This table has around 800,000 distinct CDR3 sequences, 32% appearing once. There are a few counts of this clonotype. What it binds is unknown. This receptor was identified in a human donor in good health (CMV status not recorded). Some clones in this sample may be carry-over from other donors' samples. V and J are TRBV7-6 and TRBJ2-2; 7 nucleotides line up with TRBD2. The sample in question was cultured CD8+ T cells from PBMCs, obtained from culture after CMV antigen stimulation. The CDR3 bases are TGTGCCAGCAGCTCGCCCTGGGGGGGCACCGGGGAGCTGTTTTTT. Protein sequence: CASSSPWGGTGELFF.